This TCR beta chain was documented in a study of blood T cell repertoires in COVID-19. Overall study: Samples came from the United States, Italy and Spain, spanning acute and convalescent COVID-19.

The CDR3 sequence is 12 residues long. Germline V gene data show CDR1 as KGHDR and CDR2 as SFDVKD. The ends lost 9 bases at V and 3 bases at J; junction bases unmatched: 0. Some clones are missing from TCRdb's copy, which holds only in-frame ones; the method was immunoSEQ multiplex PCR. Of some 150,000 clones listed, around 79% were seen once; the top ten hold about 9%. The rearrangement joins TRBV24-1 to TRBJ2-7; 11 bases align to TRBD1. The origin of this receptor is a man aged 45-60 years with active or convalescent COVID-19. The sequencing sample was made of peripheral blood. This CDR3 is CATGTGGYEQYF. The CDR3 coding sequence is TGTGCCACCGGGACAGGGGGCTACGAGCAGTACTTC.